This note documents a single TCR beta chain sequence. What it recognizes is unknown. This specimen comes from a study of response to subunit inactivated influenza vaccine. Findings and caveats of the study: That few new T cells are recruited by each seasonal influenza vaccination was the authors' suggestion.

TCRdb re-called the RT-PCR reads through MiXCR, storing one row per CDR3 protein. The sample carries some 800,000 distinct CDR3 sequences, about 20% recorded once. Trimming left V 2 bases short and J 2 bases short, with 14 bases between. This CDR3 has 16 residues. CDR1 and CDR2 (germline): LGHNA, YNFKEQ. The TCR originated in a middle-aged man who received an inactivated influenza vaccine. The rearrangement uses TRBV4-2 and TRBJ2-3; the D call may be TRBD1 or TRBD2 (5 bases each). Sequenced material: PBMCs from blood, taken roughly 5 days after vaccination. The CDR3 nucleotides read TGTGCCAGCAGCCAAAGTTTGAGGGGTAACACAGATACGCAGTATTTT. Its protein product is CASSQSLRGNTDTQYF.